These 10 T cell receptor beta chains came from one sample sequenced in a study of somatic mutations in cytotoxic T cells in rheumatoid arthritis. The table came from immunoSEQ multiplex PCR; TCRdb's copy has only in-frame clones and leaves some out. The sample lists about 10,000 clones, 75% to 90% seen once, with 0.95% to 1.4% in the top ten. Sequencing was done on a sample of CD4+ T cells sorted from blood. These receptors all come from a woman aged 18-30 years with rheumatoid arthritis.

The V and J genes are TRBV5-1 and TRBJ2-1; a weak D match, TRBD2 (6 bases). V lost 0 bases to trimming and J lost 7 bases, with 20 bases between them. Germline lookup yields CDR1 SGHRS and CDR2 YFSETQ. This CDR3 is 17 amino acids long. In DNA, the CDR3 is TGCGCCAGCAGCTTGGCGCCCTTAGCGGTCAGGCAGAATGAGCAGTTCTTC. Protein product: CASSLAPLAVRQNEQFF. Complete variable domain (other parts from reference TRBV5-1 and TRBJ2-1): KAGVTQTPRYLIKTRGQQVTLSCSPISGHRSVSWYQQTPGQGLQFLFEYFSETQRNKGNFPGRFSGRQFSNSRSEMNVSTLELGDSALYLCASSLAPLAVRQNEQFFGPGTRLTVL.

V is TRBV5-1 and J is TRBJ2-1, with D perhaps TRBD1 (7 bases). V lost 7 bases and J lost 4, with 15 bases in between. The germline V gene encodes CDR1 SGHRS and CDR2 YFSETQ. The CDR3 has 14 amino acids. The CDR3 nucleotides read TGCGCCAGCGGCGGGCAGGGGGGATACAATGAGCAGTTCTTC. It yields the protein CASGGQGGYNEQFF.

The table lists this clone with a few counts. DNA for the CDR3: TGTGCCAGCAGTCCCCGCGGCGGGGTGAGGACCAATGAGCAGTTCTTC. It is translated as CASSPRGGVRTNEQFF. The chain employs TRBV27 and TRBJ2-1, with D perhaps matching TRBD2 (6 bases). Germline values: CDR1 MNHEY, CDR2 SMNVEV (reference sequence). The V end was cut by 5 bases, the J end by 6 bases, with 20 bases between. CDR3 length: 16 amino acids.

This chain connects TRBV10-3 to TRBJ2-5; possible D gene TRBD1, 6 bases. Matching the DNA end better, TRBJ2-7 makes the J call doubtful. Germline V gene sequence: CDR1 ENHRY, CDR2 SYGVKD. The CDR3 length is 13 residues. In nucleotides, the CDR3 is TGTGCCTCAGAGAGACAGGTAGGGTACGAGCAGTACTTC. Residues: CASERQVGYEQYF.

The CDR3 DNA follows: TGTGCCAGCAGCGGGACTAGCGCCACCCGAGATACGCAGTATTTT. Protein sequence: CASSGTSATRDTQYF. The chain links TRBV2 to TRBJ2-3; TRBD2 aligns across 10 bases. J gave up 5 bases and V 6 bases, and 8 bases lay outside the gene matches. CDR1 is SNHLY, CDR2 FYNNEI, per germline. This CDR3 comprises 15 residues.

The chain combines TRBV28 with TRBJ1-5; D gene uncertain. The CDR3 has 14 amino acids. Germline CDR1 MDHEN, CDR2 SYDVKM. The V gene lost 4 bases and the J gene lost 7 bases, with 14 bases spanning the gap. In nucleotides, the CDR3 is TGTGCCAGCAGTTCCGACACTGGTGAGCAGCCCCAGCATTTT. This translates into CASSSDTGEQPQHF.

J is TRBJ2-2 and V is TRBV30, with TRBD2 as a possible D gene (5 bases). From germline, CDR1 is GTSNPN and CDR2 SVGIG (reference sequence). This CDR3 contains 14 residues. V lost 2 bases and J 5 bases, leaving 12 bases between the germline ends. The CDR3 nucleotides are TGTGCCTGGAGTCGGCTAGCTTGGACCGGGGAGCTGTTTTTT. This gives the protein CAWSRLAWTGELFF.

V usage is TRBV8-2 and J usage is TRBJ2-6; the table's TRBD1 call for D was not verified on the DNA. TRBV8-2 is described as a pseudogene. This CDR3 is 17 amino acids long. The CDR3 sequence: CGTAMKITQSRANVLTF. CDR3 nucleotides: TGTGGCACTGCAATGAAGATAACACAAAGTCGGGCCAACGTCCTGACTTTC.

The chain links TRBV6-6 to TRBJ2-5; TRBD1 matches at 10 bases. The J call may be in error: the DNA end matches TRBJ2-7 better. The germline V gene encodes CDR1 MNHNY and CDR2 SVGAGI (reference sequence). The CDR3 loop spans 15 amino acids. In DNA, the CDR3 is TGTGCCAGCAGTTACTCGGGGGACAGGGGTGACGAGCAGTACTTC. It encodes CASSYSGDRGDEQYF.

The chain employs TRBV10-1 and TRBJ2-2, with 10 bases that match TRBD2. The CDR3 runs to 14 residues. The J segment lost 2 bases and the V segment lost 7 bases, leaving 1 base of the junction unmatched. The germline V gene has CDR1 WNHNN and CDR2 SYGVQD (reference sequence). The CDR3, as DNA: TGCGCCAGCACTAGCGGGGGTAACACCGGGGAGCTGTTTTTT. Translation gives CASTSGGNTGELFF.